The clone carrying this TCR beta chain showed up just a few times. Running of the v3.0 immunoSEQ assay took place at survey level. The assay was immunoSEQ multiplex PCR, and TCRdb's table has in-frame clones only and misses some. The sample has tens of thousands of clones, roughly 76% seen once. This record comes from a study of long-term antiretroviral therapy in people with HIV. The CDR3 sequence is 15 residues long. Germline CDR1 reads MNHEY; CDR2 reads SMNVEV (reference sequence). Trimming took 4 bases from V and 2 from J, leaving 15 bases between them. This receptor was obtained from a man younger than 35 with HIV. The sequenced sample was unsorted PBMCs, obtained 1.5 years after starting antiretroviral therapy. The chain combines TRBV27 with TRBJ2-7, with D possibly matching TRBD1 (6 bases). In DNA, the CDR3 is TGTGCCAGCAGTTCCCTGGACAGACACACCTACGAGCAGTACTTC. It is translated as CASSSLDRHTYEQYF.